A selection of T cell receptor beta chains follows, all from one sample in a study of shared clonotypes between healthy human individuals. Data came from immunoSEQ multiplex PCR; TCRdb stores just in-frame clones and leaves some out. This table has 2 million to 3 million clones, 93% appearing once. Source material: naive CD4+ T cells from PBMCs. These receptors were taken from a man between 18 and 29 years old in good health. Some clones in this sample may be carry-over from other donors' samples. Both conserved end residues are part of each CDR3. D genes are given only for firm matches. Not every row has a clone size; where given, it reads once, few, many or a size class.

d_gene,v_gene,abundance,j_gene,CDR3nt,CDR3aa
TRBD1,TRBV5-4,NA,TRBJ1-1,TGTGCCAGCAGCTTGGTGCCAGGGGGCGGGGGCACTGAAGCTTTCTTT,CASSLVPGGGGTEAFF
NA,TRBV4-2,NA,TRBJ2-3,TGTGCCAGCAGGAGTTCCTTAGAGACGCAGTATTTT,CASRSSLETQYF
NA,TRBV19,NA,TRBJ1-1,TGTGCCAGTTCAGGGTGGTCTGAAGCTTTCTTT,CASSGWSEAFF
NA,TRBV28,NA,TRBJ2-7,TGTGCCAGCAGCCTCACCGGGACGGGCTCCTACGAGCAGTACTTC,CASSLTGTGSYEQYF
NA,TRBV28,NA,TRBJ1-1,TGTGCCAGCAGTTTAAGACAGACGGTAGCTTTCTTT,CASSLRQTVAFF
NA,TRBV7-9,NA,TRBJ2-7,TGTGCCAGCAGCCCGAAGGGTGGGGTAGAATCCTACGAGCAGTACTTC,CASSPKGGVESYEQYF
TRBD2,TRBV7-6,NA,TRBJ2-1,TGTGCCAGCAGCTTGGCGTCGGGCGGGAGTAAGAATGAGCAGTTCTTC,CASSLASGGSKNEQFF
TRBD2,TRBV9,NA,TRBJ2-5,TGTGCCAGCAGCGCTAAATGGACTAGCGGGATCCCTGAACAAGAGACCCAGTACTTC,CASSAKWTSGIPEQETQYF
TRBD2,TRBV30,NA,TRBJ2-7,TGTGCCTGGCAAACTAGCGGGAGGGACGAGCAGTACTTC,CAWQTSGRDEQYF
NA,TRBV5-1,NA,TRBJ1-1,TGCGCCAGCAGTCCAGGACAGATGAACACTGAAGCTTTCTTT,CASSPGQMNTEAFF
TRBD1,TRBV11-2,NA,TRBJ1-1,TGTGCCAGCAGCTTTTTCCAGGGGGCGCGTTCGTTTGGTGAAGCTTTCTTT,CASSFFQGARSFGEAFF
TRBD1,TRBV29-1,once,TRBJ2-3,TGCAGCGTTGAAGGGGACAGGGTGGGAACAGATACGCAGTATTTT,CSVEGDRVGTDTQYF
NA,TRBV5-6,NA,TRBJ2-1,TGTGCCAGCAGCTTGTACGTACGACGCTACAATGAGCAGTTCTTC,CASSLYVRRYNEQFF
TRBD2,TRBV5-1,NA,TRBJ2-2,TGCGCCAGCAGCTTCCCTAGCGGGACGAACACCGGGGAGCTGTTTTTT,CASSFPSGTNTGELFF
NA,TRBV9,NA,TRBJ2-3,TGTGCCAGCAGCGTAGCTACAGGAGATACGCAGTATTTT,CASSVATGDTQYF
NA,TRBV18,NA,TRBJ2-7,TGTGCCAGCTCACCGCTAACTTCCGGGACTGGAGGCTACGAGCAGTACTTC,CASSPLTSGTGGYEQYF
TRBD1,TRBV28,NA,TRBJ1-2,TGTGCCAGCACCGCAGCAGGGGGCAATGGCTACACCTTC,CASTAAGGNGYTF
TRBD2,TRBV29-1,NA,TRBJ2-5,TGCAGCGTTGGGGAGGGCGCGGGGGAGACCCAGTACTTC,CSVGEGAGETQYF
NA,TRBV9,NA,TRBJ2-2,TGTGCCAGCAGCGTAGGTGGTAGCGCCGGGGAGCTGTTTTTT,CASSVGGSAGELFF
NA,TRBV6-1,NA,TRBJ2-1,TGTGCCAGCAGTGAAGGGTTTCTAGCGCAGTTCTTC,CASSEGFLAQFF
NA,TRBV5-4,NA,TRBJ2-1,TGTGCCAGCAGCCCGACCCCCTACAATGAGCAGTTCTTC,CASSPTPYNEQFF
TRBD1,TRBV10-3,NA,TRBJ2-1,TGTGCCATCAGGGTATCGACAGGGGGCCACCCGGATGAGCAGTTCTTC,CAIRVSTGGHPDEQFF
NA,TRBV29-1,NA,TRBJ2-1,TGCAGCGTTATCTGGGGACCATCGTCCCATGAGCAGTTCTTC,CSVIWGPSSHEQFF
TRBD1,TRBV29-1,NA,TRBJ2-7,TGCAGCGTTGGTGTGTCAGGGGGTTCCTACGAGCAGTACTTC,CSVGVSGGSYEQYF
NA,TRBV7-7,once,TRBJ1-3,TGTGCCAGCAGCCCCGGGGGCTCTGGAAACACCATATATTTT,CASSPGGSGNTIYF
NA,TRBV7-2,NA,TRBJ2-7,TGTGCCAGCAGCTTAGTGAGGCAGTCTTACGAGCAGTACTTC,CASSLVRQSYEQYF
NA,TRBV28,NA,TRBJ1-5,TGTGCCAGCAGTCCCAGTAGCAATCAGCCCCAGCATTTT,CASSPSSNQPQHF
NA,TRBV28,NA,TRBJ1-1,TGTGCCAGCAGTCTGCCCCGGGGACAGAACACTGAAGCTTTCTTT,CASSLPRGQNTEAFF
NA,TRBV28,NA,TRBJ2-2,TGTGCCAGCAGTCCAACTAGCTTCACCGGGGAGCTGTTTTTT,CASSPTSFTGELFF
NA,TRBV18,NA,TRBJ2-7,TGTGCCAGCTCACCAGGGCCAGGGGCCTACGAGCAGTACTTC,CASSPGPGAYEQYF
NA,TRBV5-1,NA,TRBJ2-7,TGCGCCAGCAGTCTAGTAGGGGTAGACTACGAGCAGTACTTC,CASSLVGVDYEQYF
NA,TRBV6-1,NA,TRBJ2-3,TGTGCCTGTAAAGGGCGCAACACAGATACGCAGTATTTT,CACKGRNTDTQYF
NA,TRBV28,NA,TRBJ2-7,TGTGCCAGCAGTCCCCTTCGGGCAGTCTACGAGCAGTACTTC,CASSPLRAVYEQYF
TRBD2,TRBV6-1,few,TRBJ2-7,TGTGCCAGCAGTGAAGGGCGGCTAGCGGGAGTCTATGTAACTTTGTACGAGCAGTACTTC,CASSEGRLAGVYVTLYEQYF
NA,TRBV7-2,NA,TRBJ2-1,TGTGCCAGCAGCTTAGCCCTAAGAGAGCAGTTCTTC,CASSLALREQFF
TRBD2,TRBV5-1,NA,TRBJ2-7,TGCGCCAGCCTGGACGTAGCGGGGACGGGGGAGCAGTACTTC,CASLDVAGTGEQYF
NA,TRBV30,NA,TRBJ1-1,TGTGCCTGGAGTGTAGATCCAGGGACTTTGTTTACTGAAGCTTTCTTT,CAWSVDPGTLFTEAFF
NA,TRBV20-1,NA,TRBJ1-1,TGCAGTGCCCACTACACTGAAGCTTTCTTT,CSAHYTEAFF
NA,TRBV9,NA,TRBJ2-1,TGTGCCAGCAGCCCCTTGGACGGGGTCGGGTGGTTCTTC,CASSPLDGVGWFF
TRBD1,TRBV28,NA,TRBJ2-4,TGTGCCAGCAGATCACAGGGGCGCCCCCAAAACATTCAGTACTTC,CASRSQGRPQNIQYF
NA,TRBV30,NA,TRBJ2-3,TGTGCCTGGAGTAGGGGGTCGGGCACAGATACGCAGTATTTT,CAWSRGSGTDTQYF
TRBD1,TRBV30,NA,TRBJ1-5,TGTGCCTGGAGTGGCGGGACAGGCCCCAATCAGCCCCAGCATTTT,CAWSGGTGPNQPQHF
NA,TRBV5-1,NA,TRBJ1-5,TGCGCCAGCAGCTCGGACGGTCGTGGTGGGCCCCAGCATTTT,CASSSDGRGGPQHF
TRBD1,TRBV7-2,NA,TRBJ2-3,TGTGCCAGCAGAAAGACAGGGACAGATACGCAGTATTTT,CASRKTGTDTQYF
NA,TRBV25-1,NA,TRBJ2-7,TGTGCCAGCAGTGTCGGAGCCATCCACGAGCAGTACTTC,CASSVGAIHEQYF
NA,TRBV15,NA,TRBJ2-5,TGTGCCACCAGCATCGACGAGCGGGAGACCCAGTACTTC,CATSIDERETQYF
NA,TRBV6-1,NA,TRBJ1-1,TGTGCCAGCAAAACCCAGGGTTTCACTGAAGCTTTCTTT,CASKTQGFTEAFF
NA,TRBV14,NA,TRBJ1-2,TGTGCCAGCAGCCACGGAGCGTCGGGCTACACCTTC,CASSHGASGYTF